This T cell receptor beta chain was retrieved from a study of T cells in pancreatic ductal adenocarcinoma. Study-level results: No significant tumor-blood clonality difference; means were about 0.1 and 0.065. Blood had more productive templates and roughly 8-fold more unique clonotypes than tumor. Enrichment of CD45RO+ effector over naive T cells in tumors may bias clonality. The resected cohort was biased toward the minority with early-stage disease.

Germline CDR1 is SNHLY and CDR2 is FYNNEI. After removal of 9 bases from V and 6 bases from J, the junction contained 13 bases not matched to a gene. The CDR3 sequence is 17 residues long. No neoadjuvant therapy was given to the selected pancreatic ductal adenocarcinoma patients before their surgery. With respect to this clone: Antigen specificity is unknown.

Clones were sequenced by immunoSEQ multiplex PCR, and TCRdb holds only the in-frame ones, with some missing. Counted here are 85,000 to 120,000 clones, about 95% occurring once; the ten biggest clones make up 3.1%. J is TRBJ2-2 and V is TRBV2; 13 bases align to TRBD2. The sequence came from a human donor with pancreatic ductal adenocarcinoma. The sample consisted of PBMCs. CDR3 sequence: CASQRTSGSDFPGELFF. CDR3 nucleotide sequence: TGTGCCAGTCAGCGGACTAGCGGGAGTGATTTCCCCGGGGAGCTGTTTTTT.